Shown below are 18 T cell receptor beta chains from a single sample sequenced in a study of blood T cell repertoires in COVID-19. Clones were read by immunoSEQ multiplex PCR, and TCRdb kept only the in-frame ones, dropping some. Among about 310,000 clones, roughly 86% were seen once, and the ten largest hold roughly 8%. Sequenced: peripheral blood. The origin of the receptors is a woman aged 45-65 years who had recovered from COVID-19.

This sequence joins TRBV7-2 and TRBJ1-4; 11 bases line up with TRBD1. The junction had 7 bases not matched to a gene; V was cut back by 5 bases and J by 8 bases. This CDR3 contains 15 residues. Germline V lookup: CDR1 SGHTA, CDR2 FQGNSA. CDR3 region: CASSPGTGGREKLFF. DNA for the CDR3: TGTGCCAGCAGCCCAGGGACAGGGGGTAGGGAAAAACTGTTTTTT.

The gene calls are TRBV28 and TRBJ2-5; no firm D call. The CDR3 is made up of 14 amino acids. Germline V gene sequence: CDR1 MDHEN, CDR2 SYDVKM. Trimming shortened V by 3 bases and J by 4 bases, and 12 bases separated the two germline ends. The CDR3 DNA reads TGTGCCAGCAGTTTGGAGAAGCTCTCAGAGACCCAGTACTTC. Translated, it gives CASSLEKLSETQYF.

The V call is TRBV6-5, the J call TRBJ2-7; perhaps TRBD2 as D (5 bases). V was shortened by 6 bases and J by 2 bases, with 11 bases between the two germline ends. Looked up from germline, CDR1 is MNHEY and CDR2 is SVGAGI. The CDR3 is 13 amino acids. The CDR3 sequence is CASRASLPYEQYF. DNA of the CDR3: TGTGCCAGCAGGGCTAGCCTCCCCTACGAGCAGTACTTC.

The chain recombines TRBV5-1 with TRBJ1-2; D possibly corresponds to TRBD1 (5 bases). V gave up 0 bases and J gave up 0 bases, with 12 bases separating them. The CDR3 totals 16 residues. CDR1 and CDR2 (germline): SGHRS, YFSETQ. The CDR3 spells CASSLGLQGTNYGYTF. Written as DNA, the CDR3 is TGCGCCAGCAGCTTGGGCCTTCAGGGAACTAACTATGGCTACACCTTC.

This chain uses TRBV3-1 (or the pseudogene TRBV3-2) with TRBJ1-1, with TRBD1 matching 9 bases. The junction had 3 bases not matched to a gene; V was cut back by 1 base and J by 0 bases. From germline, CDR1 is LGHDT and CDR2 YNNKEL (reference sequence). The CDR3 spans 16 residues. This CDR3 is CASSQGGQGLNTEAFF. Written as DNA, the CDR3 is TGTGCCAGCAGCCAAGGGGGACAGGGCCTGAACACTGAAGCTTTCTTT.

V gene TRBV5-8 combines with J gene TRBJ2-1; the D gene is possibly TRBD1 (6 bases). There are 13 residues in the CDR3. Deletions cut 4 bases from V and 6 bases from J, with 11 bases between. Germline V gene data show CDR1 as SGHTS and CDR2 as YDEGEE. The CDR3 protein is CASSKGHLNEQFF. For the CDR3, the DNA is TGTGCCAGCAGCAAGGGACACCTCAATGAGCAGTTCTTC. Based on the CDR3 plus reference TRBV5-8 and TRBJ2-1, the full variable domain is EAGVTQSPTHLIKTRGQQATLRCSPISGHTSVYWYQQALGLGLQFLLWYDEGEERNRGNFPPRFSGRQFPNYSSELNVNALELEDSALYLCASSKGHLNEQFFGPGTRLTVL.

The genes are TRBV12-3 or TRBV12-4 and TRBJ1-2; the D gene is possibly TRBD1 (6 bases). The V and J ends lost 1 base and 6 bases respectively, with 9 bases between them. CDR3 length: 13 amino acids. CDR3 sequence (DNA): TGTGCCAGCAGTTTAGTACAGGGAAATGGCTACACCTTC. This gives the protein CASSLVQGNGYTF.

The DNA for the CDR3 is TGTGCCAGCTCTCTCCGAGGGGGCAATACCGGGGAGCTGTTTTTT. It yields the protein CASSLRGGNTGELFF. The chain joins TRBV25-1 to TRBJ2-2; TRBD1 agrees at 7 bases. Germline V lookup: CDR1 MGHDK, CDR2 SYGVNS. Trimming at V came to 8 bases and at J to 5 bases, leaving 11 bases not matched to a gene. This CDR3 has 15 residues.

The chain employs TRBV6-1 and TRBJ2-5; a weak D match, TRBD1 (5 bases). Trimming cost V 1 base and J 5 bases, with 14 bases left between them. The CDR3 runs to 15 residues. Germline V gene data show CDR1 as MNHNS and CDR2 as SASEGT. CDR3 amino acids: CASSEGWGIGETQYF. The DNA of the CDR3 is TGTGCCAGCAGTGAAGGATGGGGCATCGGCGAGACCCAGTACTTC.

The chain has TRBV11-3 and TRBJ2-7; maybe TRBD1 (5 bases). This CDR3 contains 13 residues. Looked up from germline, CDR1 is SGHNT and CDR2 is YENEEA. Trimming cost V 4 bases and J 6 bases, with 13 bases left between them. The CDR3 region is CASSSGTGAEQYF. The DNA of the CDR3 is TGTGCCAGCAGCTCAGGTACAGGTGCCGAGCAGTACTTC.

The rearrangement joins TRBV28 to TRBJ2-1; 7 positions agree with TRBD2. The CDR3 has 15 residues. Unmatched junction bases numbered 13, after V lost 5 bases and J lost 9 bases. Germline V CDR1 and CDR2: MDHEN, SYDVKM. CDR3: CASSHYEGLPPEQFF. CDR3 DNA: TGTGCCAGCAGTCACTACGAGGGACTACCTCCTGAGCAGTTCTTC.

The V gene is TRBV6-6, the J gene TRBJ2-3; maybe TRBD2 (7 bases). Trimming stripped 4 bases from V and 6 bases from J, with 20 bases between. Per germline, CDR1 MNHNY and CDR2 SVGAGI (reference sequence). This CDR3 has 16 amino acids. Written as DNA, the CDR3 is TGTGCCAGCAGTTCCACTTCACGGGGGGCGAGGGATACGCAGTATTTT. It is translated as CASSSTSRGARDTQYF.

V and J are TRBV7-2 and TRBJ2-5; 9 bases line up with TRBD2. This CDR3 region has 16 residues. V was clipped by 1 base and J by 2 bases; unmatched bases: 5. Looked up from germline, CDR1 is SGHTA and CDR2 is FQGNSA. CDR3 sequence (DNA): TGTGCCAGCAGCTTAGGTATAGCGGGGGAGCAAGAGACCCAGTACTTC. Translating it yields CASSLGIAGEQETQYF.

The V call is TRBV7-2, the J call TRBJ1-1; TRBD1 is a possible D gene (5 bases). CDR3 length: 14 amino acids. The V gene lost 4 bases and the J gene lost 2 bases, with 11 bases spanning the gap. Germline CDR1 reads SGHTA; CDR2 reads FQGNSA. Here the CDR3 reads CASSWGRVNTEAFF. CDR3 nucleotide sequence: TGTGCCAGCAGCTGGGGCAGGGTAAACACTGAAGCTTTCTTT. Looking up the rest from reference TRBV7-2 and TRBJ1-1 gives the full variable domain: GAGVSQSPSNKVTEKGKDVELRCDPISGHTALYWYRQSLGQGLEFLIYFQGNSAPDKSGLPSDRFSAERTGGSVSTLTIQRTQQEDSAVYLCASSWGRVNTEAFFGQGTRLTVV.

The J gene is TRBJ1-6, the V gene TRBV7-6, with D possibly matching TRBD1 (5 bases). Trimming shortened V by 1 base and J by 6 bases, and 7 bases separated the two germline ends. In germline, CDR1 is SGHVS, CDR2 FNYEAQ. The CDR3 extends over 14 amino acids. The CDR3 loop is CASSLGQPNSPLHF. The CDR3 coding sequence is TGTGCCAGCAGCTTAGGACAGCCTAATTCACCCCTCCACTTT.

The chain joins TRBV7-2 to TRBJ2-5; D is unresolved. Trimming took 5 bases from V and 2 from J, leaving 9 bases between them. The CDR3 is 13 residues long. Germline CDR1 and CDR2: SGHTA and FQGNSA. CDR3 sequence reads: CASSPQIQETQYF. For the CDR3, the DNA is TGTGCCAGCAGCCCCCAGATACAAGAGACCCAGTACTTC.

The gene calls are TRBV6-4 and TRBJ2-6; 9 bases are shared with TRBD2. The CDR3 sequence is 20 residues long. Germline V gene data show CDR1 as MRHNA and CDR2 as SNTAGT. V shed 4 bases and J 0 bases; nucleotides not matched to a gene: 13. The CDR3 protein is CASSGTLTSGQNSGANVLTF. The CDR3 coding sequence is TGTGCCAGCAGTGGAACACTTACTAGCGGGCAAAACTCTGGGGCCAACGTCCTGACTTTC.

This clone was recorded once. This chain uses TRBV4-3 with TRBJ1-4; possible D gene TRBD1, 6 bases. Between the trimmed V and J ends, which lost 4 bases and 8 bases, there was a span of 11 bases. The CDR3 is 13 amino acids. Germline V gene sequence: CDR1 LGHNA, CDR2 YSLEER. CDR3 residues: CASSPRGKEKLFF. The CDR3 DNA follows: TGCGCCAGCAGCCCCAGGGGAAAGGAAAAACTGTTTTTT.